The next 17 T cell receptor beta chains were all read from a single sample in a study of human T cells and chemical hapten exposure. Total RNA came from unfractionated whole blood. Using its own MiXCR run on the 5' RACE reads, TCRdb lists one record per CDR3 protein. The table shows about 140,000 distinct CDR3 sequences, with roughly 4% occurring only once. Receptors originate from a female donor in good health.

The chain employs TRBV5-4 and TRBJ1-1; D is uncertain. Germline assignment: CDR1 SGHNT and CDR2 YYREEE (reference sequence). Trimming cost V 4 bases and J 2 bases, with 18 bases left between them. The length of the CDR3 is 16 residues. This CDR3 reads CASSPGRARGNTEAFF. The CDR3 nucleotides read TGTGCCAGCAGCCCCGGTAGGGCGCGGGGTAACACTGAAGCTTTCTTT.

This clonotype has ten or more counts. The rearrangement joins TRBV18 to TRBJ1-2; 7 positions match TRBD1. This CDR3 has 16 amino acids. Germline CDR1 is KGHSH and CDR2 is LQKENI. V dropped 0 bases and J dropped 7; count of bases not matched to a gene: 11. CDR3 DNA: TGTGCCAGCTCACCACCGGAGGGGGCCATCTATGCTGGCTACACCTTC. Protein product: CASSPPEGAIYAGYTF. The full variable domain, with the rest looked up from reference TRBV18 and TRBJ1-2, is NAGVMQNPRHLVRRRGQEARLRCSPMKGHSHVYWYRQLPEEGLKFMVYLQKENIIDESGMPKERFSAEFPKEGPSILRIQQVVRGDSAAYFCASSPPEGAIYAGYTFGSGTRLTVV.

This clonotype was counted at least ten times. The gene calls are TRBV12-3 or TRBV12-4 and TRBJ1-2; D is unresolved. The CDR3 runs 15 residues. Trimming took off 5 bases at V and 4 bases at J, with 17 bases between the two ends. The CDR3 reads CASSPTLTRAYGYTF. In DNA, the CDR3 is TGTGCCAGCAGTCCTACGCTAACTCGGGCCTATGGCTACACCTTC.

This clonotype was counted only a few times. This chain joins TRBV29-1 and TRBJ1-2, with D unclear. In germline, CDR1 is SQVTM, CDR2 ANQGSEA. The CDR3 loop spans 14 amino acids. The ends were cut back, 4 bases at V and 8 bases at J, with 20 bases in the middle. CDR3 sequence: CSVGIMARSPGYTF. As DNA, the CDR3 is TGCAGCGTTGGAATTATGGCCCGTTCACCGGGCTACACCTTC. Together with reference TRBV29-1 and TRBJ1-2, the CDR3 gives the full variable domain: SAVISQKPSRDICQRGTSLTIQCQVDSQVTMMFWYRQQPGQSLTLIATANQGSEATYESGFVIDKFPISRPNLTFSTLTVSNMSPEDSSIYLCSVGIMARSPGYTFGSGTRLTVV.

J is TRBJ2-3 and V is TRBV10-3; 8 nucleotides match TRBD2. The trim removed 6 bases at V and 2 bases at J, leaving 10 bases unmatched. CDR1 and CDR2 from the germline V gene are ENHRY and SYGVKD. This CDR3 contains 16 residues. CDR3 sequence reads: CAISGTGGGSTDTQYF. The DNA of the CDR3 is TGTGCCATCAGCGGAACGGGGGGGGGATCCACAGATACGCAGTATTTT.

Concerning this clonotype: Possible read error: a much larger clone is one base away. The gene calls are TRBV2 and TRBJ2-1; 7 bases fit TRBD1. The V and J ends lost 0 bases and 7 bases, in that order; junction bases with no gene match: 6. There are 15 residues in the CDR3. Germline CDR1 and CDR2: SNHLY and FYNNEI. Here the CDR3 reads CASSEAHRGINEQFF. Here the CDR3 DNA reads TGTGCCAGCAGTGAAGCCCACAGGGGCATAAATGAGCAGTTCTTC.

This clonotype was counted at least ten times. This rearrangement joins TRBV20-1 to TRBJ1-5; no definite D call. This CDR3 contains 14 residues. The V and J ends lost 5 bases and 0 bases respectively, with 11 bases between them. Germline V lookup: CDR1 DFQATT, CDR2 SNEGSKA (reference sequence). The CDR3 nucleotides read TGCAGTGCTTTCCGCAGCAATAGCAATCAGCCCCAGCATTTT. This encodes CSAFRSNSNQPQHF.

This clonotype was picked up a small number of times. The chain uses TRBV29-1 and TRBJ1-2, with 10 nucleotides matching TRBD1. There are 13 residues in the CDR3. The germline CDR1 and CDR2 sequences are SQVTM and ANQGSEA. After removal of 7 bases from V and 8 bases from J, the junction contained 10 bases not matched to a gene. The chain's CDR3 is CSAKDRGLEGYTF. The DNA of the CDR3 is TGCAGCGCCAAAGACAGGGGGCTAGAGGGCTACACCTTC.

The table lists this clonotype with many counts. The rearrangement uses TRBV12-3 or TRBV12-4 and TRBJ1-1, with 7 bases fitting TRBD1. V was pared by 1 base and J by 4 bases, with 3 bases of the junction left unmatched. The CDR3 totals 14 residues. CDR3: CASSLGQGGTEAFF. As DNA, the CDR3 is TGTGCCAGCAGTTTAGGTCAGGGGGGCACTGAAGCTTTCTTT.

This clonotype was counted at least ten times. One junction end disagrees with the germline gene, perhaps due to a read error. The chain links TRBV7-7 to TRBJ2-5; 10 positions agree with TRBD2. CDR1 and CDR2 from the germline V gene are SSHAT and FNYEAQ (reference sequence). This CDR3 spans 15 amino acids. This CDR3 reads CASSAAGGWQETQYF. CDR3 DNA: TGTGCTAGCAGCGCAGCGGGGGGGTGGCAAGAGACCCAGTACTTC. Together with reference TRBV7-7 and TRBJ2-5, the CDR3 gives the full variable domain: GAGVSQSPRYKVTKRGQDVTLRCDPISSHATLYWYQQALGQGPEFLTYFNYEAQPDKSGLPSDRFSAERPEGSISTLTIQRTEQRDSAMYRCASSAAGGWQETQYFGPGTRLLVL.

This clonotype was seen ten or more times. The rearrangement joins TRBV6-2 or TRBV6-3 to TRBJ1-5, with D tentatively TRBD1 (5 bases). Between the trimmed V and J ends, which lost 0 bases and 1 base, there was a span of 22 bases. Germline V gene sequence: CDR1 MNHEY, CDR2 SVGEGT. The CDR3 spans 20 residues. In DNA form, the CDR3 reads TGTGCCAGCAGTTACTCGGTTACTCGCCCAGGGATCGAAAGCAATCAGCCCCAGCATTTT. It is translated as CASSYSVTRPGIESNQPQHF.

Ten or more counts support this clonotype. This chain joins TRBV2 and TRBJ2-1; D is possibly TRBD1 (5 bases). This CDR3 has 11 residues. Germline V gene lookup returns CDR1 SNHLY and CDR2 FYNNEI. Deletions cut 11 bases from V and 15 bases from J, with 20 bases between. DNA for the CDR3: TGTGCCGGCGATCAGGGTGAAGTGCCGTTCTTC. It specifies CAGDQGEVPFF. The variable domain in full, completed from reference TRBV2 and TRBJ2-1, reads EPEVTQTPSHQVTQMGQEVILRCVPISNHLYFYWYRQILGQKVEFLVSFYNNEISEKSEIFDDQFSVERPDGSNFTLKIRSTKLEDSAMYFCAGDQGEVPFFGPGTRLTVL.

J is TRBJ1-2 and V is TRBV7-9, with TRBD1 as a possible D gene (6 bases). The V end was cut by 6 bases, the J end by 2 bases, with 13 bases between. This CDR3 contains 14 residues. Germline V lookup: CDR1 SEHNR, CDR2 FQNEAQ (reference sequence). The CDR3 nucleotides are TGTGCCAGCAGAGAAGCAGGGGAAAACTATGGCTACACCTTC. Protein product: CASREAGENYGYTF.

This clonotype was found many times. The chain uses TRBV20-1 and TRBJ1-2; D gene uncertain. The V end was cut by 4 bases, the J end by 4 bases, with 16 bases between. Germline V gene sequence: CDR1 DFQATT, CDR2 SNEGSKA (reference sequence). The CDR3 has 14 residues. CDR3 residues: CSAIRQLATYGYTF. In DNA form, the CDR3 reads TGCAGTGCTATAAGACAACTCGCTACCTATGGCTACACCTTC.

This clonotype appeared many times. V usage is TRBV4-1 and J usage is TRBJ2-3; TRBD2 matches 12 bases. J was trimmed by 9 bases and V by 0 bases; bases with no gene match: 13. Germline V gene sequence: CDR1 MGHRA, CDR2 YSYEKL. The CDR3 extends over 18 amino acids. The CDR3 DNA reads TGCGCCAGCAGCCAAGAACTAAGACTAGCGGGGGCCACAGGAACGCAGTATTTT. The encoded protein is CASSQELRLAGATGTQYF.

This clonotype has at least ten counts. This chain connects TRBV20-1 to TRBJ2-2, with D perhaps TRBD2 (5 bases). Germline loops: CDR1 DFQATT, CDR2 SNEGSKA (reference sequence). V gave up 3 bases and J gave up 1 base, with 9 bases separating them. The CDR3 is made up of 14 amino acids. Written as DNA, the CDR3 is TGCAGTGCTAGGAACCGGGGGAACACCGGGGAGCTGTTTTTT. Amino acids: CSARNRGNTGELFF.

This clonotype has ten or more counts. The chain carries TRBV12-3 or TRBV12-4 and TRBJ1-1; the D is unclear. The CDR3 totals 14 residues. The V gene lost 3 bases and the J gene lost 3 bases, with 11 bases spanning the gap. CDR3 nucleotides: TGTGCCAGCAGTTTTGCAACAGCTCACACTGAAGCTTTCTTT. Its translation is CASSFATAHTEAFF.